Shown below are 27 T cell receptor beta chains from a single sample sequenced in a study of blood T cells in healthy people across ages. With a J-beta primer mix and a sample-barcoded 5' primer, a second PCR ran roughly 6 to 11 cycles. TCRdb reprocessed the 5' RACE reads via MiXCR and lists one record per CDR3 protein. The sample carries about 760,000 distinct CDR3 sequences, about 61% recorded once. Specimen: blood. The receptors come from a man aged 35 to 55 in good health.

The chain uses TRBV4-1 and TRBJ1-1; D not resolved. This CDR3 spans 16 amino acids. The germline V and J ends were trimmed by 5 bases and 1 base, with 17 bases remaining between them. Germline V gene data show CDR1 as MGHRA and CDR2 as YSYEKL. The CDR3: CASSSDIRAGNTEAFF. Written as DNA, the CDR3 is TGCGCCAGCAGCTCTGATATACGGGCAGGGAACACTGAAGCTTTCTTT.

The chain employs TRBV7-2 and TRBJ2-3; TRBD2 matches 7 bases. The CDR3 contains 15 residues. The V segment lost 6 bases and the J segment 1 base; nucleotides outside the gene matches: 7. CDR1 SGHTA and CDR2 FQGNSA come from the germline V gene. The CDR3 reads CASRVAGVRTDTQYF. The CDR3 DNA reads as TGTGCCAGCAGGGTCGCGGGGGTACGCACAGATACGCAGTATTTT.

This clonotype was seen a handful of times. The chain recombines TRBV11-1 with TRBJ2-5; D is tentatively TRBD1 or TRBD2 (6 bases each). V was pared by 3 bases and J by 6 bases, with 14 bases between. The CDR3 is 14 residues long. Germline CDR1 SGHAT, CDR2 FQDESV (reference sequence). The CDR3 protein is CASSFTGGGQTQYF. The CDR3 DNA reads as TGTGCCAGCAGCTTCACCGGGGGCGGACAGACCCAGTACTTC.

The CDR3: CATGLAGGSYNEQFF. CDR3 bases: TGTGCCACCGGACTAGCGGGAGGCTCCTACAATGAGCAGTTCTTC. V and J are TRBV24-1 and TRBJ2-1; 14 bases line up with TRBD2. CDR1 is KGHDR, CDR2 SFDVKD, per germline. This CDR3 has 15 amino acids. With 9 bases clipped from V and 0 bases from J, the junction kept 0 bases outside the gene matches.

The chain couples TRBV7-2 to TRBJ2-1; D is possibly TRBD1 (6 bases). V lost 1 base, J lost 9 bases, and 16 bases lay in between. The CDR3 totals 15 residues. Germline CDR1 is SGHTA and CDR2 is FQGNSA. CDR3: CASSLGSTGRGEQFF. For the CDR3, the DNA is TGTGCCAGCAGCTTAGGATCCACAGGGAGAGGTGAGCAGTTCTTC. Filled out from reference TRBV7-2 and TRBJ2-1, the complete variable domain reads GAGVSQSPSNKVTEKGKDVELRCDPISGHTALYWYRQSLGQGLEFLIYFQGNSAPDKSGLPSDRFSAERTGGSVSTLTIQRTQQEDSAVYLCASSLGSTGRGEQFFGPGTRLTVL.

V is TRBV19 and J is TRBJ2-1, with TRBD2 matching 14 bases. This CDR3 spans 16 amino acids. The V gene end was trimmed by 6 bases and the J gene end by 7 bases; junction bases not matched to a gene: 8. Germline V lookup: CDR1 LNHDA, CDR2 SQIVND (reference sequence). DNA of the CDR3: TGTGCCAGTAGCCGACCGGGACTAGCGGGAGTAAATGAGCAGTTCTTC. As protein: CASSRPGLAGVNEQFF.

This clonotype was observed a few times. The V gene is TRBV7-2, the J gene TRBJ2-3, with a possible D match to TRBD1 (6 bases). In germline, CDR1 is SGHTA, CDR2 FQGNSA. The CDR3 has 15 residues. The germline V and J ends were trimmed by 3 bases and 3 bases, with 13 bases remaining between them. Written as DNA, the CDR3 is TGTGCCAGCAGCTTCGAGAGCCAGGGGACAGATACGCAGTATTTT. This translates into CASSFESQGTDTQYF.

This chain connects TRBV13 to TRBJ1-2; TRBD1 aligns across 8 bases. The CDR3 contains 17 residues. Germline CDR1 is PRHDT and CDR2 is FYEKMQ (reference sequence). J lost 0 bases, V lost 4 bases, and 10 bases had no gene match. CDR3 nucleotides: TGTGCCAGCAGCTCGACCCGGGACAGGCATCCTAACTATGGCTACACCTTC. Its translation: CASSSTRDRHPNYGYTF.

The V gene is TRBV28, the J gene TRBJ1-2, with D maybe TRBD1 (6 bases). V lost 3 bases and J lost 4, with 27 bases in between. CDR3 length equals 19 residues. The V gene's germline CDR1 is MDHEN and CDR2 SYDVKM. This CDR3 reads CASSLDKTPGGWGAYGYTF. The CDR3 DNA is TGTGCCAGCAGTTTGGATAAAACGCCCGGGGGTTGGGGGGCCTATGGCTACACCTTC.

The chain combines TRBV7-2 with TRBJ2-3; D tentatively fits TRBD1 or TRBD2 (5 bases each). CDR1 is SGHTA and CDR2 is FQGNSA in the germline V gene. V was clipped by 2 bases and J by 6 bases, with 15 bases between them. This CDR3 region has 15 residues. The CDR3 reads CASSLITGTPDTQYF. The CDR3 DNA follows: TGTGCCAGCAGCTTAATCACGGGGACGCCCGATACGCAGTATTTT. The full variable domain, with the rest looked up from reference TRBV7-2 and TRBJ2-3, is GAGVSQSPSNKVTEKGKDVELRCDPISGHTALYWYRQSLGQGLEFLIYFQGNSAPDKSGLPSDRFSAERTGGSVSTLTIQRTQQEDSAVYLCASSLITGTPDTQYFGPGTRLTVL.

The rearrangement links TRBV10-3 to TRBJ2-4; maybe TRBD1 (5 bases). Germline-derived CDR1 and CDR2 are ENHRY and SYGVKD. The V end lost 11 bases, the J end lost 1 base, and 9 bases lay between the germline ends. This CDR3 is 12 amino acids long. CDR3 sequence: CASTDAKNIQYF. In DNA, the CDR3 is TGTGCCTCGACAGACGCCAAAAACATTCAGTACTTC.

Only a few counts were recorded for this clonotype. The V and J genes are TRBV5-6 and TRBJ2-1, with 11 bases aligning to TRBD2. The germline V gene has CDR1 SGHDT and CDR2 YYEEEE. The CDR3 runs 16 residues. J was trimmed by 7 bases and V by 4 bases; bases with no gene match: 10. The CDR3 sequence is CASSNSGRAPGNEQFF. Written as DNA, the CDR3 is TGTGCCAGCAGCAATAGCGGGAGGGCCCCGGGGAATGAGCAGTTCTTC. Using reference TRBV5-6 and TRBJ2-1 for the parts outside the CDR3, the full variable domain is DAGVTQSPTHLIKTRGQQVTLRCSPKSGHDTVSWYQQALGQGPQFIFQYYEEEERQRGNFPDRFSGHQFPNYSSELNVNALLLGDSALYLCASSNSGRAPGNEQFFGPGTRLTVL.

The CDR3 spells CASSFRLAGVTGELFF. The CDR3 coding sequence is TGTGCCAGCAGTTTTCGACTAGCGGGAGTCACCGGGGAGCTGTTTTTT. The chain uses TRBV28 and TRBJ2-2; 12 nucleotides line up with TRBD2. The germline CDR1 and CDR2 sequences are MDHEN and SYDVKM. The CDR3 is 16 residues long. V was clipped by 3 bases and J by 4 bases; unmatched bases: 3.

The chain is built from TRBV27 and TRBJ2-1; maybe TRBD1 (6 bases). The ends were cut back, 6 bases at V and 6 bases at J, with 15 bases in the middle. The length of the CDR3 is 14 residues. Germline V gene lookup returns CDR1 MNHEY and CDR2 SMNVEV (reference sequence). Written as DNA, the CDR3 is TGTGCCAGCAGCCAGGGGTGGGAGATCAATGAGCAGTTCTTC. The encoded protein is CASSQGWEINEQFF.

This sequence joins TRBV20-1 and TRBJ2-3; D gene ambiguous. The CDR3 is made up of 14 amino acids. Trimming shortened V by 0 bases and J by 2 bases, and 9 bases separated the two germline ends. The germline V gene has CDR1 DFQATT and CDR2 SNEGSKA (reference sequence). CDR3 DNA: TGCAGTGCTAGAGAGGCAGGATTCACAGATACGCAGTATTTT. Its protein is CSAREAGFTDTQYF.

The chain carries TRBV5-4 and TRBJ2-5; either TRBD1 or TRBD2 may fit D (5 bases each). Germline lookup yields CDR1 SGHNT and CDR2 YYREEE (reference sequence). The CDR3 consists of 15 residues. The V end lost 0 bases, the J end lost 5 bases, and 14 bases lay between the germline ends. The CDR3 reads CASSLAAGRWETQYF. CDR3 sequence (DNA): TGTGCCAGCAGCTTGGCGGCAGGGAGATGGGAGACCCAGTACTTC.

This clonotype was found a few times. The CDR3 is CAISELGWGSSYEQYF. Written as DNA, the CDR3 is TGTGCCATCAGTGAGCTCGGTTGGGGCAGCTCCTACGAGCAGTACTTC. V usage is TRBV10-3 and J usage is TRBJ2-7; TRBD1 is a possible D gene (5 bases). Trimming removed 2 bases from V and 0 bases from J, with 14 bases in between. The length of the CDR3 is 16 residues. CDR1 is ENHRY, CDR2 SYGVKD, per germline.

The chain carries TRBV24-1 and TRBJ2-7; D gene uncertain. The J call may be wrong; the DNA end is better matched by TRBJ2-5. The CDR3 runs to 14 residues. Looked up from germline, CDR1 is KGHDR and CDR2 is SFDVKD. CDR3 DNA sequence: TGTGCCACCAGTGCCTCTCAATCCCGGGAGACCCAGTACTTC. It specifies CATSASQSRETQYF.

The chain couples TRBV30 to TRBJ2-3; D remains unclear. In germline, CDR1 is GTSNPN, CDR2 SVGIG (reference sequence). Trimming pared 5 bases from V and 0 bases from J, leaving 9 bases between. CDR3 length: 13 amino acids. CDR3 nucleotides: TGTGCCTGGGCGGCCCCCAGCACAGATACGCAGTATTTT. Translating it yields CAWAAPSTDTQYF.

J is TRBJ2-3 and V is TRBV28, with TRBD2 matching over 10 bases. The CDR3 spans 16 residues. Germline CDR1 reads MDHEN; CDR2 reads SYDVKM. V trimming: 3 bases; J trimming: 4 bases; junction bases outside the gene matches: 7. CDR3 loop: CASSLLAGGGPDTQYF. DNA of the CDR3: TGTGCCAGCAGTTTGTTAGCGGGAGGAGGGCCAGATACGCAGTATTTT.

A few counts support this clonotype. The chain links TRBV11-2 to TRBJ2-4; 7 nucleotides match TRBD1. V gave up 4 bases and J gave up 2 bases; unmatched junction bases: 11. Germline V gene sequence: CDR1 SGHAT, CDR2 FQNNGV. The CDR3 consists of 17 residues. The CDR3 coding sequence is TGTGCCAGCAGCTCGCAACGTTGGGACAGCTCCAAAAACATTCAGTACTTC. It yields the protein CASSSQRWDSSKNIQYF.

The chain is built from TRBV7-9 and TRBJ2-2; D is ambiguous. V lost 1 base, J lost 7 bases, and 7 bases lay in between. The CDR3 is 13 amino acids. CDR1 and CDR2 (germline): SEHNR, FQNEAQ (reference sequence). CDR3 bases: TGTGCCAGCAGCTTAGGTCGTCTCGGGGAGCTGTTTTTT. This translates into CASSLGRLGELFF.

The chain combines TRBV10-3 with TRBJ1-1; D is perhaps TRBD1 (6 bases). V was cut by 3 bases and J by 1 base, with 12 bases left in between. In germline, CDR1 is ENHRY, CDR2 SYGVKD. The CDR3 contains 15 residues. The CDR3 DNA is TGTGCCATCAGTGAAAAGGGGGACCAGAACACTGAAGCTTTCTTT. Protein sequence: CAISEKGDQNTEAFF.

This clonotype was observed at least ten times. The chain recombines TRBV13 with TRBJ2-7; D is ambiguous. This CDR3 region has 12 residues. V was clipped by 5 bases and J by 1 base, with 6 bases between them. The germline V gene encodes CDR1 PRHDT and CDR2 FYEKMQ (reference sequence). This CDR3 is CASSTGSYEQYF. Here the CDR3 DNA reads TGTGCCAGCAGCACCGGATCCTACGAGCAGTACTTC.

The gene calls are TRBV5-1 and TRBJ2-1; TRBD2 is a possible D gene (7 bases). The better agreement between TRBJ2-7 and the DNA end casts doubt on the J call. This CDR3 is 17 amino acids long. The germline CDR1 and CDR2 sequences are SGHRS and YFSETQ. CDR3 nucleotide sequence: TGCGCCAGCAGCGCCCGAGGGGGGAGGGGAGTCGACAATGAGCAGTACTTC. Its translation: CASSARGGRGVDNEQYF.

This clonotype occurred many times. The chain is built from TRBV12-3 or TRBV12-4 and TRBJ1-2; D is unclear. V lost 6 bases and J 0 bases, leaving 14 bases between the germline ends. The CDR3 loop spans 15 amino acids. The CDR3: CASSPTLSPNYGYTF. CDR3 bases: TGTGCCAGCAGCCCGACCTTATCACCTAACTATGGCTACACCTTC.

The CDR3, as DNA: TGTGCCAGCAGTTCCCTGGACACCCGCTCCTACAATGAGCAGTTCTTC. Translated, it gives CASSSLDTRSYNEQFF. V is TRBV28 and J is TRBJ2-1; tentative D call: TRBD1 (5 bases). The CDR3 extends over 16 amino acids. Germline values: CDR1 MDHEN, CDR2 SYDVKM. Between the trimmed V and J ends, which lost 4 bases and 0 bases, there was a span of 13 bases.